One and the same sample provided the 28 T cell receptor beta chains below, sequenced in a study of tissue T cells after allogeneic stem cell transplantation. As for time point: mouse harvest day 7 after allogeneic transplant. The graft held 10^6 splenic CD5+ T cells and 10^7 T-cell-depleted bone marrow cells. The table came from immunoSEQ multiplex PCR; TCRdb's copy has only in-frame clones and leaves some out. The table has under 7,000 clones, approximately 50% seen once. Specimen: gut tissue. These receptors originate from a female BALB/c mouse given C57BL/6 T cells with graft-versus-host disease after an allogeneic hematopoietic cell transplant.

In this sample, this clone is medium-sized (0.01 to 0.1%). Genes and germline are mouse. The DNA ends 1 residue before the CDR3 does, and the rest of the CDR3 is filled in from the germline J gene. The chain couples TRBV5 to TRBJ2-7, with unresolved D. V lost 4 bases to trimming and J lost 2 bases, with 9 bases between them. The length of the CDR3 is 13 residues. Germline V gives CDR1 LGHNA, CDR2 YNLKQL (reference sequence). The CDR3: CASSLRAAYEQYF. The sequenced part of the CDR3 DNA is TGTGCCAGCAGCCTCCGAGCAGCCTATGAACAGTAC.

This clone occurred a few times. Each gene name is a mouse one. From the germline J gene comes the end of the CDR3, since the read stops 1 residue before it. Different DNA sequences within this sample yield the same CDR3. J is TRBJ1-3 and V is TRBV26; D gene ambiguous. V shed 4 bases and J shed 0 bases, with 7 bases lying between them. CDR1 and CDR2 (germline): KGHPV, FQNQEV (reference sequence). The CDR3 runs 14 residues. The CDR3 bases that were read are TGTGCCAGCAGTCCCGACAATTCTGGAAATACGCTCTAT. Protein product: CASSPDNSGNTLY. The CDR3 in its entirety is CASSPDNSGNTLYF.

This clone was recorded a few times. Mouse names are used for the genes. The CDR3 bases that were read are TGTGCCAGCAGAAGGGACAACCAAGACACCCAGTAC. Residues: CASRRDNQDTQY. The entire CDR3 sequence reads CASRRDNQDTQYF. This chain joins TRBV15 and TRBJ2-5; perhaps D is TRBD1 or TRBD2 (5 bases each). The read terminates 1 residue ahead of where the CDR3 ends, so the germline J gene completes it. The V end lost 6 bases, the J end lost 0 bases, and 7 bases lay between the germline ends. The CDR3 consists of 13 residues. The germline V gene has CDR1 SGHND and CDR2 FRSKSL.

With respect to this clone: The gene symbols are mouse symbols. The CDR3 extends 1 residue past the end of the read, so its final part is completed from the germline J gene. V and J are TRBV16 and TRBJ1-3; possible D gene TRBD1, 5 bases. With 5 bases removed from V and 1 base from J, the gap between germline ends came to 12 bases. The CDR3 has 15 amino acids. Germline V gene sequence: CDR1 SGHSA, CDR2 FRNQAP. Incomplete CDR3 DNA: TGTGCAAGCAGCCTTCCGGACACCTCTGGAAATACGCTCTAT. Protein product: CASSLPDTSGNTLY. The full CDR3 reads CASSLPDTSGNTLYF.

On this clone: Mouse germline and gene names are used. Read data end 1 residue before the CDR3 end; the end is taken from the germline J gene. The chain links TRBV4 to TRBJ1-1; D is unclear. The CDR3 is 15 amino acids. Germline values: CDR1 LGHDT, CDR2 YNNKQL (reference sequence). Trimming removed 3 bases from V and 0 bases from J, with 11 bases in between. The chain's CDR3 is CASSYGRTANTEVFF. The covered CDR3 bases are TGTGCCAGCAGCTACGGACGTACTGCAAACACAGAAGTCTTC.

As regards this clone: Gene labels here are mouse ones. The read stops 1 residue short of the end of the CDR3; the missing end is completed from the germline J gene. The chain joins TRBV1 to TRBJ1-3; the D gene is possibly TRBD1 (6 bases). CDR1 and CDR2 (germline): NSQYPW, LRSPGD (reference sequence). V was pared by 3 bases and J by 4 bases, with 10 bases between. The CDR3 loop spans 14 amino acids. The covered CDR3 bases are TGCACCTGCAGTGCGAACAGGGCCGGAAATACGCTCTAT. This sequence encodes CTCSANRAGNTLY. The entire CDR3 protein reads CTCSANRAGNTLYF.

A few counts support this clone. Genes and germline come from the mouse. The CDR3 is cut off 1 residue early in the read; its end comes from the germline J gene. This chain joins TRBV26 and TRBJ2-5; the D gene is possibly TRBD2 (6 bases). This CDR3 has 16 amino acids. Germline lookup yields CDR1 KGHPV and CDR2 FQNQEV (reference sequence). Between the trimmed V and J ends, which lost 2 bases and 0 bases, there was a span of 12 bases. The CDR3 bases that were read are TGTGCCAGCAGTCTGACCTGGGGCTATAACCAAGACACCCAGTAC. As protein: CASSLTWGYNQDTQY. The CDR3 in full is CASSLTWGYNQDTQYF.

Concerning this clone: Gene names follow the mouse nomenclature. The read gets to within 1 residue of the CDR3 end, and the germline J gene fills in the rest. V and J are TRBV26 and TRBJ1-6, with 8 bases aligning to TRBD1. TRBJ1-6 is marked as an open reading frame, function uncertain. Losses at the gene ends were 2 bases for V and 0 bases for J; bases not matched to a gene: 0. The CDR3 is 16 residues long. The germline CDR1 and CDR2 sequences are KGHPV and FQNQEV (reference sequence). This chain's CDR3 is CASSLGTGSYNSPLYF. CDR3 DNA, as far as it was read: TGTGCCAGCAGTCTGGGGACAGGTTCCTATAATTCGCCCCTCTAC.

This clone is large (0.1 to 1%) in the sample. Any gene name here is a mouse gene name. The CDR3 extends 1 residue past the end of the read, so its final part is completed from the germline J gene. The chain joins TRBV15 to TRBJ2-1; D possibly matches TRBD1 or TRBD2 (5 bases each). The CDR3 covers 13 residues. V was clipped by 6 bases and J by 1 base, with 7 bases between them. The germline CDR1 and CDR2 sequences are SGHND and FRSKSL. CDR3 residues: CASRGTNYAEQFF. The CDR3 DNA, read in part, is TGTGCCAGCAGGGGGACCAACTATGCTGAGCAGTTC.

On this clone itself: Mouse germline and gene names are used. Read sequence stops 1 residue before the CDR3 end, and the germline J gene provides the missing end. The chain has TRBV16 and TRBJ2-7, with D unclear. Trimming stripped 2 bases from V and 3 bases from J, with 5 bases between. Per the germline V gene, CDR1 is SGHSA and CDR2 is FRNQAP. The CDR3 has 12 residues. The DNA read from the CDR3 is TGTGCAAGCAGCTTACCTGGCTATGAACAGTAC. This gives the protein CASSLPGYEQY. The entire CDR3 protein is CASSLPGYEQYF.

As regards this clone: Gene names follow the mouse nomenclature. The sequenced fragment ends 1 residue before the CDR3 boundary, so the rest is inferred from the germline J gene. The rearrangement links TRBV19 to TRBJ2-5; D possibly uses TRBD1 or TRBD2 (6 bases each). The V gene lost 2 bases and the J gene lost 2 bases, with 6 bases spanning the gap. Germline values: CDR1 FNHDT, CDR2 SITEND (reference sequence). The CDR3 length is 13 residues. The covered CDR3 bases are TGTGCCAGCAGTATGGGGGCCCAAGACACCCAGTAC. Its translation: CASSMGAQDTQY. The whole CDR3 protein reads CASSMGAQDTQYF.

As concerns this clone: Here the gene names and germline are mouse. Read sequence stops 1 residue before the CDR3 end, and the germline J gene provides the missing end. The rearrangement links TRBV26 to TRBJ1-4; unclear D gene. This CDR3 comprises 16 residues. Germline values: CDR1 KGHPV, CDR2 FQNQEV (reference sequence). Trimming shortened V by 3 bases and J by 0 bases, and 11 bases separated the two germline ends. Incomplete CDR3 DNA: TGTGCCAGCAGTCTCCCCGGAACAGTTTCCAACGAAAGATTATTT. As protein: CASSLPGTVSNERLF. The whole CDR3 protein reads CASSLPGTVSNERLFF.

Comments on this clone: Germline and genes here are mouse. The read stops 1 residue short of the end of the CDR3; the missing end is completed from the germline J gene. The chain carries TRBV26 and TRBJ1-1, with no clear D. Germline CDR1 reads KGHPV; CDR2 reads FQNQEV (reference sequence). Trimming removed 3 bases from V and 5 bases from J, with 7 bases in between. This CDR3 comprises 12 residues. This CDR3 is CASSLRGTEVFF. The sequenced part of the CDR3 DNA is TGTGCCAGCAGTCTTCGGGGTACAGAAGTCTTC.

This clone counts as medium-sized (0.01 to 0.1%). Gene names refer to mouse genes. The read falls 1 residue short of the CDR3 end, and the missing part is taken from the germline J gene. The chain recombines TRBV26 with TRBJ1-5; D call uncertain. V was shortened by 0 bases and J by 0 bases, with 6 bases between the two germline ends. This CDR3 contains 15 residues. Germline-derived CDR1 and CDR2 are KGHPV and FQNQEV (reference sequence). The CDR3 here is CASSLSGYNNQAPLF. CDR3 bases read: TGTGCCAGCAGTCTGTCGGGGTATAACAACCAGGCTCCGCTT.

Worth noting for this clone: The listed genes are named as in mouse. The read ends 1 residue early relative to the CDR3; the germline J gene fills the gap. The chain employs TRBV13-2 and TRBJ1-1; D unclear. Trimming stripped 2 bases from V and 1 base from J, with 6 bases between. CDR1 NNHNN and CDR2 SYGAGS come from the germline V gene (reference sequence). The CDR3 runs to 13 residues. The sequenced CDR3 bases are TGTGCCAGCGGTGAACCAGGGAACACAGAAGTCTTC. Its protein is CASGEPGNTEVF. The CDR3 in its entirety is CASGEPGNTEVFF.

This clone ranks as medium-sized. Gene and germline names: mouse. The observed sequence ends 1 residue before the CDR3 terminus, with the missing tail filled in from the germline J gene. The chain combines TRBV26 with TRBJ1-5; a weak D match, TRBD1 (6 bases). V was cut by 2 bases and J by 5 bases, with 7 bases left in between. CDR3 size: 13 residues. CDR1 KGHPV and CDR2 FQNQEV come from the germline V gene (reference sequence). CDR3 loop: CASSLEGDQAPLF. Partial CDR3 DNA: TGTGCCAGCAGTCTGGAGGGGGACCAGGCTCCGCTT.

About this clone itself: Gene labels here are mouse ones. The CDR3 bases that were read are TGTGCAAGCAGCTCCGGGACTGGGGGGGCGCGCTCCTATGAACAGTAC. It translates to CASSSGTGGARSYEQY. The whole CDR3 protein reads CASSSGTGGARSYEQYF. The V and J genes are TRBV16 and TRBJ2-7, with 14 bases lining up with TRBD2. The read ends 1 residue before the CDR3 terminus; that terminus is restored from the germline J gene. Germline V lookup: CDR1 SGHSA, CDR2 FRNQAP. Trimming at V came to 4 bases and at J to 0 bases, leaving 5 bases not matched to a gene. The CDR3 is 17 residues long.

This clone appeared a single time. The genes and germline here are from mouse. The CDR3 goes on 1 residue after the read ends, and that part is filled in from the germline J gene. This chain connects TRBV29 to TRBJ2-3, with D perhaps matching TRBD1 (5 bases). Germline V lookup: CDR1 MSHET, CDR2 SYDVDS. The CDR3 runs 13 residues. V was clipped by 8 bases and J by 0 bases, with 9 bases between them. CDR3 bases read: TGTGCTAGCTCCGAGGGGAGTGCAGAAACGCTGTAT. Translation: CASSEGSAETLY. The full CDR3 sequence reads CASSEGSAETLYF.

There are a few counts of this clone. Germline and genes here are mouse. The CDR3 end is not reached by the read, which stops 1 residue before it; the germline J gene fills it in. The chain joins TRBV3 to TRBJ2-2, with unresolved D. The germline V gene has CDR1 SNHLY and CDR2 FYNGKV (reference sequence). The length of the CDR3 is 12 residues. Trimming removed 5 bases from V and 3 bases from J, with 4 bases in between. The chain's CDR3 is CASSRDTGQLYF. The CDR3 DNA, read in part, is TGTGCCAGCAGCCGGGACACCGGGCAGCTCTAC.

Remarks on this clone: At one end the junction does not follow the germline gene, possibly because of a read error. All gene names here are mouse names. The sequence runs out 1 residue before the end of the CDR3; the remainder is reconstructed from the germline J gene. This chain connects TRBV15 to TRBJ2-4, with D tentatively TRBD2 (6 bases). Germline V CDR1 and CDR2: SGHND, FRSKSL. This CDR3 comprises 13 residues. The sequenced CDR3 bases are TGTGCCAGCACTCGGGGGGTTCAAAACGCCTTGTAC. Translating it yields CASTRGVQNALY. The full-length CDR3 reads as CASTRGVQNALYF. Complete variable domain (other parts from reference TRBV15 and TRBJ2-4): DAGVTQTPRHEVAEKGQTIILKCEPVSGHNDLFWYRQTKIQGLELLSYFRSKSLMEDGGAFKDRFKAEMLNSSFSTLKIQPTEPKDSAVYLCASTRGVQNALYFGAGTRLSVL.

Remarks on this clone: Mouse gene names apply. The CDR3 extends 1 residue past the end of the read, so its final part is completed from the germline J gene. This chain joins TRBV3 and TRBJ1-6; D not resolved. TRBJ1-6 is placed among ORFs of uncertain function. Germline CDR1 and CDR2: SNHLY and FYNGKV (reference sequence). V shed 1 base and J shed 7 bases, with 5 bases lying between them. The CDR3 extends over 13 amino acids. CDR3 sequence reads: CASSLGQNSPLYF. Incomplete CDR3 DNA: TGTGCCAGCAGCTTAGGACAAAATTCGCCCCTCTAC.

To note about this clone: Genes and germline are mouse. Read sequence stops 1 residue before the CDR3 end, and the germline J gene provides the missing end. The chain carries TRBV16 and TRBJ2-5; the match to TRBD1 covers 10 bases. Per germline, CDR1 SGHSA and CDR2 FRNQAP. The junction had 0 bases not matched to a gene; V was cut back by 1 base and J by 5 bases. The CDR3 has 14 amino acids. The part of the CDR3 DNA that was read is TGTGCAAGCAGCTTAGGGGACAGGGGAGACACCCAGTAC. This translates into CASSLGDRGDTQY. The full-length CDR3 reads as CASSLGDRGDTQYF.

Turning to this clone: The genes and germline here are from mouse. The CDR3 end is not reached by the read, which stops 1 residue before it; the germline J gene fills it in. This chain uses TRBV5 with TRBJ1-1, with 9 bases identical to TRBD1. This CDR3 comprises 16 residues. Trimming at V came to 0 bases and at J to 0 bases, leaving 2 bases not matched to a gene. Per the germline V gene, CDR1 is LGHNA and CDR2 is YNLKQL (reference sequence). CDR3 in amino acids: CASSQEDRGANTEVFF. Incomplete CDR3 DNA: TGTGCCAGCAGCCAAGAAGACAGGGGGGCAAACACAGAAGTCTTC.

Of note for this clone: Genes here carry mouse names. The covered CDR3 bases are TGCTCCAGCAGTCAATCACAGGGGGCGGGCACAGAAGTCTTC. Translated: CSSSQSQGAGTEVF. The CDR3 in full is CSSSQSQGAGTEVFF. The chain uses TRBV23 and TRBJ1-1; whether TRBD1, the table's D call, matches the DNA was not checked. The read ends 1 residue before the CDR3 terminus; that terminus is restored from the germline J gene. The length of the CDR3 is 15 residues. The germline V gene encodes CDR1 KGHTA and CDR2 FQNQQP.

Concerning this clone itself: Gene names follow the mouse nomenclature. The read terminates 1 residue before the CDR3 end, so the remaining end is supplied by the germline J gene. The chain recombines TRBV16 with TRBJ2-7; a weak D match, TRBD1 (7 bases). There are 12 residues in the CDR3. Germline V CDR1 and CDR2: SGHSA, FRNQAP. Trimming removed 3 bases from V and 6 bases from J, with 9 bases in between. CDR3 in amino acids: CASSLEGAEQYF. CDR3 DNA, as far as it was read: TGTGCAAGCAGCTTGGAGGGGGCTGAACAGTAC.

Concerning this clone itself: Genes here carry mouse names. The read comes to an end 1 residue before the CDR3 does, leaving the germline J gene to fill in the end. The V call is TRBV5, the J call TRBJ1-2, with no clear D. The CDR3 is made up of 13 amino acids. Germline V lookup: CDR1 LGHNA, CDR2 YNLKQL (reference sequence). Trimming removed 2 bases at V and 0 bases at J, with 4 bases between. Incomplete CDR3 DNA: TGTGCCAGCAGCCAACAAGCAAACTCCGACTACACC. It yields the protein CASSQQANSDYT. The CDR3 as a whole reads CASSQQANSDYTF.

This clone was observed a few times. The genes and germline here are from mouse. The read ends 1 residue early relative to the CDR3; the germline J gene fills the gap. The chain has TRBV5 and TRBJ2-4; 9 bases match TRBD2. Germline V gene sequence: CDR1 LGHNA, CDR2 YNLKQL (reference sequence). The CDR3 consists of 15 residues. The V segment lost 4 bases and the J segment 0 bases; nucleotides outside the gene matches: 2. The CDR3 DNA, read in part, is TGTGCCAGCAGCCTGGACTGGGGAAGTCAAAACACCTTGTAC. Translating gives CASSLDWGSQNTLY. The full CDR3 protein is CASSLDWGSQNTLYF.

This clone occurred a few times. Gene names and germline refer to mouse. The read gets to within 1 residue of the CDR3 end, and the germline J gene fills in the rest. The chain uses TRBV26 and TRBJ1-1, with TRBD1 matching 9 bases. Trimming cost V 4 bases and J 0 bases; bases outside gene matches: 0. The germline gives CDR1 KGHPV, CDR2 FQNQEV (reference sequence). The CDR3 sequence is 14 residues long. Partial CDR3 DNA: TGTGCCAGCAGTCGGGACAGGGAGAACACAGAAGTCTTC. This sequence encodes CASSRDRENTEVF. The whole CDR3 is CASSRDRENTEVFF.